This passage covers 30 T cell receptor beta chains from one sample sequenced in a study of shared clonotypes between healthy human individuals. Some clones are missing from TCRdb's copy, which holds only in-frame ones; the method was immunoSEQ multiplex PCR. Among more than 2 million clones, about 95% were seen once, and the ten largest hold around 1.1%. The naive CD8 fraction comprised CD45RO-negative cells positively selected for CCR7 and excluded terminally differentiated effector memory CD45RA+ cells. Sequencing input: naive CD8+ T cells sorted from blood. The receptors were gathered from a man younger than 35 in good health.

This clone appeared a few times. This chain's CDR3 is CASSEVVGRGFGLNNQPQHF. CDR3 bases: TGTGCCAGCAGTGAAGTGGTGGGAAGGGGTTTTGGTTTGAACAATCAGCCCCAGCATTTT. This chain joins TRBV6-1 and TRBJ1-5; D perhaps matches TRBD1 (5 bases). This CDR3 is built from 20 residues. V was shortened by 1 base and J by 3 bases, with 25 bases between the two germline ends. Germline lookup yields CDR1 MNHNS and CDR2 SASEGT.

The chain combines TRBV2 with TRBJ1-6; weak D call: TRBD1 (5 bases). The CDR3 spans 14 residues. Trimming removed 8 bases at V and 7 bases at J, with 15 bases between. Germline-derived CDR1 and CDR2 are SNHLY and FYNNEI. CDR3 sequence reads: CASRPGPRNSPLHF. DNA for the CDR3: TGTGCCAGCCGGCCGGGACCCCGAAATTCACCCCTCCACTTT.

The rearrangement joins TRBV27 to TRBJ1-5; tentative D call: TRBD1 (6 bases). Germline CDR1 and CDR2: MNHEY and SMNVEV (reference sequence). With 6 bases removed from V and 4 bases from J, the gap between germline ends came to 13 bases. This CDR3 is 14 amino acids long. The CDR3 bases are TGTGCCAGCAGCCAAGAGGGGGGGAATCAGCCCCAGCATTTT. It specifies CASSQEGGNQPQHF.

CDR3 residues: CASSLAGGTLYEQYF. The DNA for the CDR3 is TGTGCCAGCAGTCTAGCCGGGGGGACTTTGTACGAGCAGTACTTC. The genes are TRBV14 and TRBJ2-7; 7 nucleotides align to TRBD2. The length of the CDR3 is 15 residues. J lost 4 bases, V lost 6 bases, and 12 bases had no gene match. Germline-derived CDR1 and CDR2 are SGHDN and FVKESK.

About this clone itself: Germline and junction disagree at one end, which may indicate a read error. The J gene is TRBJ2-1, the V gene TRBV29-1, with no clear D. This CDR3 is 12 amino acids long. Germline V gene sequence: CDR1 SQVTM, CDR2 ANQGSEA. The CDR3 sequence is CSVEEQRNEQFF. CDR3 sequence (DNA): TGCAGCGTCGAAGAACAGCGAAATGAGCAGTTCTTC.

As regards this clone: This specimen includes other DNA sequences encoding the same CDR3. The chain links TRBV6-6 to TRBJ2-5; D is undetermined. The germline V gene has CDR1 MNHNY and CDR2 SVGAGI (reference sequence). V lost 0 bases and J 5 bases, leaving 4 bases between the germline ends. CDR3 length: 12 residues. The CDR3 DNA is TGTGCCAGCAGTTACTCTGAGGAGACCCAGTACTTC. Residues: CASSYSEETQYF.

The chain carries TRBV7-3 and TRBJ2-3; D ambiguous. The CDR3 covers 12 residues. The germline V gene has CDR1 SGHTA and CDR2 FQGTGA. Trimming left V 6 bases short and J 4 bases short, with 8 bases between. CDR3 sequence reads: CASSEPADTQYF. The CDR3 DNA reads TGTGCCAGCAGTGAACCAGCAGATACGCAGTATTTT.

This clone appeared a single time. The V call is TRBV5-6, the J call TRBJ1-6, with D possibly matching TRBD1 (5 bases). V lost 0 bases and J lost 7, with 11 bases in between. This CDR3 is built from 15 residues. Germline assignment: CDR1 SGHDT and CDR2 YYEEEE. The CDR3 spells CASSLEGVFNSPLHF. CDR3 coding DNA: TGTGCCAGCAGCTTGGAAGGGGTGTTCAATTCACCCCTCCACTTT.

The chain links TRBV29-1 to TRBJ1-1; D remains unclear. V lost 3 bases and J 3 bases, leaving 11 bases between the germline ends. Germline loops: CDR1 SQVTM, CDR2 ANQGSEA. The length of the CDR3 is 13 residues. CDR3 amino acids: CSVDGPTDTEAFF. The CDR3 coding sequence is TGCAGCGTTGACGGCCCGACCGACACTGAAGCTTTCTTT.

This sequence joins TRBV4-3 and TRBJ2-3; TRBD2 matches at 10 bases. With V trimmed by 4 bases and J by 2 bases, 6 bases remained unmatched. Germline values: CDR1 LGHNA, CDR2 YSLEER. The CDR3 spans 16 residues. The CDR3 region is CASSLGLAESTDTQYF. The CDR3 DNA reads as TGCGCCAGCAGCCTTGGACTAGCGGAATCCACAGATACGCAGTATTTT.

This chain joins TRBV5-6 and TRBJ2-7, with TRBD1 as a possible D gene (6 bases). Between the trimmed V and J ends, which lost 4 bases and 3 bases, there was a span of 11 bases. This CDR3 is 13 amino acids long. Germline V gene sequence: CDR1 SGHDT, CDR2 YYEEEE. CDR3 amino acids: CASSADRRYEQYF. CDR3 nucleotide sequence: TGTGCCAGCAGCGCCGACAGGCGCTACGAGCAGTACTTC.

The table lists this clone with a few counts. Other nucleotide sequences from this sample produce the same CDR3. The chain couples TRBV27 to TRBJ2-7, with D possibly matching TRBD1 (6 bases). CDR3 size: 13 residues. Germline-derived CDR1 and CDR2 are MNHEY and SMNVEV (reference sequence). V was trimmed by 4 bases and J by 1 base, leaving 8 bases between them. This CDR3 is CASSYRDSYEQYF. CDR3 DNA sequence: TGTGCCAGCAGTTACAGGGATTCCTACGAGCAGTACTTC.

The gene calls are TRBV5-1 and TRBJ2-7, with 7 bases that match TRBD1. Germline CDR1 and CDR2: SGHRS and YFSETQ. CDR3 size: 13 residues. J was trimmed by 3 bases and V by 5 bases; bases with no gene match: 5. The CDR3 loop is CASRDRAGYEQYF. DNA for the CDR3: TGCGCCAGCAGAGACAGGGCGGGCTACGAGCAGTACTTC. Drawing the rest from reference TRBV5-1 and TRBJ2-7, the complete variable domain is KAGVTQTPRYLIKTRGQQVTLSCSPISGHRSVSWYQQTPGQGLQFLFEYFSETQRNKGNFPGRFSGRQFSNSRSEMNVSTLELGDSALYLCASRDRAGYEQYFGPGTRLTVT.

V and J are TRBV7-3 and TRBJ1-5; D is unresolved. The CDR3 length is 14 residues. CDR1 and CDR2 from the germline V gene are SGHTA and FQGTGA. Trimming pared 4 bases from V and 0 bases from J, leaving 7 bases between. The CDR3 sequence: CASSSGYSNQPQHF. The CDR3, as DNA: TGTGCCAGCAGCTCCGGATATAGCAATCAGCCCCAGCATTTT.

This chain connects TRBV7-6 to TRBJ2-3, with D perhaps TRBD1 or TRBD2 (6 bases each). V lost 1 base to trimming and J lost 5 bases, with 13 bases between them. The CDR3 spans 15 residues. Germline lookup yields CDR1 SGHVS and CDR2 FNYEAQ. The CDR3 DNA is TGTGCCAGCAGCTTAGGGGGGGCGATTGGAGATACGCAGTATTTT. Amino acids: CASSLGGAIGDTQYF.

This chain joins TRBV18 and TRBJ2-3, with unresolved D. The V end lost 0 bases, the J end lost 5 bases, and 6 bases lay between the germline ends. Germline CDR1 KGHSH, CDR2 LQKENI. There are 13 residues in the CDR3. The CDR3 spells CASSPPSVDTQYF. CDR3 nucleotide sequence: TGTGCCAGCTCACCACCGTCTGTAGATACGCAGTATTTT.

The V gene is TRBV5-4, the J gene TRBJ2-5, with 11 positions matching TRBD2. Losses at the gene ends were 2 bases for V and 2 bases for J; bases not matched to a gene: 5. Germline values: CDR1 SGHNT, CDR2 YYREEE (reference sequence). This CDR3 is built from 16 residues. The CDR3 spells CASSLGTSGVQETQYF. The CDR3 DNA follows: TGTGCCAGCAGCTTAGGGACTAGCGGAGTACAAGAGACCCAGTACTTC.

The rearrangement uses TRBV9 and TRBJ2-7; D is uncertain. The V gene's germline CDR1 is SGDLS and CDR2 YYNGEE. Trimming removed 4 bases at V and 4 bases at J, with 9 bases between. CDR3 length: 12 amino acids. CDR3 protein: CASSLDGYEQYF. The DNA of the CDR3 is TGTGCCAGCAGCCTGGACGGTTACGAGCAGTACTTC.

This clone was recorded once. The rearrangement uses TRBV5-1 and TRBJ2-1, with TRBD1 identical over 8 bases. The ends lost 4 bases at V and 3 bases at J; junction bases unmatched: 9. Germline values: CDR1 SGHRS, CDR2 YFSETQ. This CDR3 comprises 16 residues. This CDR3 reads CASSPDRAGSYNEQFF. Here the CDR3 DNA reads TGCGCCAGCAGCCCGGACAGGGCCGGGAGCTACAATGAGCAGTTCTTC.

This rearrangement joins TRBV2 to TRBJ1-2; D uncertain. The germline CDR1 and CDR2 sequences are SNHLY and FYNNEI. The germline V and J ends were trimmed by 1 base and 4 bases, with 10 bases remaining between them. CDR3 size: 14 residues. The CDR3 DNA reads as TGTGCCAGCAGTGAAGAATGGGTTTCCTATGGCTACACCTTC. It specifies CASSEEWVSYGYTF.

Comments on this clone: This sample also contains other DNA sequences that code for the same CDR3. Written as DNA, the CDR3 is TGTGCCAGCTCCAGTACCGGGGAGCTGTTTTTT. This codes for CASSSTGELFF. V and J are TRBV11-2 and TRBJ2-2; D is unresolved. Germline V gives CDR1 SGHAT, CDR2 FQNNGV. The CDR3 covers 11 residues. The V gene lost 8 bases and the J gene lost 5 bases, with 6 bases spanning the gap. Looking up the rest from reference TRBV11-2 and TRBJ2-2 gives the full variable domain: EAGVAQSPRYKIIEKRQSVAFWCNPISGHATLYWYQQILGQGPKLLIQFQNNGVVDDSQLPKDRFSAERLKGVDSTLKIQPAKLEDSAVYLCASSSTGELFFGEGSRLTVL.

The chain uses TRBV4-3 and TRBJ2-2; D could derive from TRBD1 or TRBD2 (6 bases each). The germline V gene has CDR1 LGHNA and CDR2 YSLEER. There are 15 residues in the CDR3. V was trimmed by 2 bases and J by 7 bases, leaving 14 bases between them. The CDR3 region has the DNA TGCGCCAGCAGCCAAACCTGGGGGGCAGACGGGGAGCTGTTTTTT. Protein product: CASSQTWGADGELFF.

Regarding this clone: The conserved closing phenylalanine or tryptophan is absent in this CDR3, likely reflecting a read error. The rearrangement uses TRBV5-4 and TRBJ2-7, with D maybe TRBD1 (6 bases). The germline V gene encodes CDR1 SGHNT and CDR2 YYREEE (reference sequence). CDR3 length equals 15 residues. The V and J ends lost 0 bases and 0 bases respectively, with 10 bases between them. The chain's CDR3 is CASSLDQGSSYEQYS. For the CDR3, the DNA is TGTGCCAGCAGCTTGGACCAGGGGAGCTCCTACGAGCAGTACTCC.

V gene TRBV29-1 combines with J gene TRBJ1-3; no firm D call. Between the trimmed V and J ends, which lost 5 bases and 0 bases, there was a span of 8 bases. The germline gives CDR1 SQVTM, CDR2 ANQGSEA. CDR3 length: 13 residues. The CDR3 DNA sequence: TGCAGCGTTTCTCTGGACTCTGGAAACACCATATATTTT. Protein: CSVSLDSGNTIYF.

The rearrangement joins TRBV9 to TRBJ2-1; 8 nucleotides match TRBD2. There are 16 residues in the CDR3. After removal of 4 bases from V and 7 bases from J, the junction contained 13 bases not matched to a gene. From germline, CDR1 is SGDLS and CDR2 YYNGEE. The CDR3 sequence is CASSPSGSGGPNEQFF. CDR3 bases: TGTGCCAGCAGCCCGTCGGGGAGCGGGGGACCAAATGAGCAGTTCTTC.

This chain links TRBV13 with TRBJ2-1; a weak D match, TRBD1 (5 bases). CDR1 and CDR2 from the germline V gene are PRHDT and FYEKMQ (reference sequence). The V and J ends lost 1 base and 2 bases respectively, with 9 bases between them. This CDR3 spans 15 amino acids. The CDR3 is CASSLDQGPYNEQFF. The DNA of the CDR3 is TGTGCCAGCAGCTTAGACCAGGGCCCCTACAATGAGCAGTTCTTC. The full variable domain, rest sourced from reference TRBV13 and TRBJ2-1, is AAGVIQSPRHLIKEKRETATLKCYPIPRHDTVYWYQQGPGQDPQFLISFYEKMQSDKGSIPDRFSAQQFSDYHSELNMSSLELGDSALYFCASSLDQGPYNEQFFGPGTRLTVL.

This chain links TRBV5-6 with TRBJ1-1; a weak D match, TRBD1 (5 bases). The V gene's germline CDR1 is SGHDT and CDR2 YYEEEE. The CDR3 runs 18 residues. V lost 0 bases and J lost 1, with 19 bases in between. The CDR3 here is CASSLVTGVTFGNTEAFF. The CDR3 DNA sequence: TGTGCCAGCAGCTTGGTAACAGGTGTAACTTTTGGGAACACTGAAGCTTTCTTT.

This sequence joins TRBV5-1 and TRBJ1-4; 8 bases agree with TRBD1. With V trimmed by 4 bases and J by 3 bases, 2 bases remained unmatched. Germline V gene data show CDR1 as SGHRS and CDR2 as YFSETQ. The CDR3 is made up of 14 amino acids. The CDR3 DNA reads TGCGCCAGCAGCCCGGACAGGGCTAATGAAAAACTGTTTTTT. It is translated as CASSPDRANEKLFF.

The CDR3 sequence is CASSFGPFNEQFF. The CDR3 nucleotides read TGTGCCAGCAGCTTCGGACCATTCAATGAGCAGTTCTTC. The chain recombines TRBV7-6 with TRBJ2-1; D gene uncertain. The CDR3 has 13 amino acids. Germline loops: CDR1 SGHVS, CDR2 FNYEAQ. Between the trimmed V and J ends, which lost 3 bases and 6 bases, there was a span of 9 bases. Full variable domain (rest looked up from reference TRBV7-6 and TRBJ2-1): GAGVSQSPRYKVTKRGQDVALRCDPISGHVSLYWYRQALGQGPEFLTYFNYEAQQDKSGLPNDRFSAERPEGSISTLTIQRTEQRDSAMYRCASSFGPFNEQFFGPGTRLTVL.

The chain is built from TRBV4-1 and TRBJ1-1; 10 bases align to TRBD1. This CDR3 has 16 amino acids. Germline V CDR1 and CDR2: MGHRA, YSYEKL. Trimming cost V 4 bases and J 0 bases; bases outside gene matches: 5. The DNA of the CDR3 is TGCGCCAGCAGCCCTGGGACAGGGGCGATGAACACTGAAGCTTTCTTT. Its protein product is CASSPGTGAMNTEAFF.